This T cell receptor beta chain was recorded in a study of OX40 agonist ivuxolimab in advanced cancers. The wider study: Among those enrolled, mean age was about 62 years (range about 23 to 90) and 75% to 90% were male. Regarding the study as a whole: Determination of antigen specificity was not performed for the expanded peripheral T cells. At 0.1 to 3.0 mg/kg and by week 6, clonal expansion occurred in CD4+ and CD8+ blood T cells.

Points on this clone: Its target is unknown.

The ends were cut back, 2 bases at V and 6 bases at J, with 12 bases in the middle. Germline V gives CDR1 SGHDT, CDR2 YYEEEE. The CDR3 has 14 residues. Assay: immunoSEQ multiplex PCR; the TCRdb copy retains only in-frame clones and omits some. The table records some 22,000 clones, more than 70% of them present only once. Blood got drawn at baseline, again on cycle 4 day 1, and then on cycle 7 day 1. This chain connects TRBV5-6 to TRBJ1-5; D unresolved. The specimen comprised CD4+ or CD8+ T cells sorted from blood, sampled in a trial of the OX40 agonist ivuxolimab. The sequence was collected from an adult with an advanced solid tumor such as melanoma, head and neck, liver or kidney cancer. CDR3 sequence (DNA): TGTGCCAGCAGCTTAGGACTTGGCGGTCAGCCCCAGCATTTT. Protein sequence: CASSLGLGGQPQHF.